This T cell receptor (beta chain) was recovered during a study of T cell changes during pregnancy in multiple sclerosis. With V trimmed by 1 base and J by 3 bases, 13 bases remained unmatched. The CDR3 covers 18 residues. Per the germline V gene, CDR1 is SGHNT and CDR2 is YENEEA. Assay used: immunoSEQ multiplex PCR; TCRdb lists only in-frame clones, some missing. The repertoire includes tens of thousands of clones, around nine tenths of them detected once, and around 7% sits in the top ten. This rearrangement joins TRBV11-3 to TRBJ2-7; 9 bases agree with TRBD1. Here the sequenced sample was CD8+ T cells from peripheral blood mononuclear cells, taken in the third trimester of pregnancy. The receptor's source is a female donor with multiple sclerosis, enrolled in a pregnancy study. CDR3 in amino acids: CASSLVGETGTGFYEQYF. In DNA form, the CDR3 reads TGTGCCAGCAGCTTAGTGGGGGAAACCGGGACAGGGTTCTACGAGCAGTACTTC.